Each of the 20 T cell receptor beta chains below was sequenced from the same sample in a study of shared clonotypes between healthy human individuals. Libraries were prepared by immunoSEQ multiplex PCR; TCRdb keeps only in-frame clonotypes and omits some of them. This sample has about 2.3 million clones, with 85% to 95% found just once. Sequencing was done on a sample of naive CD4+ T cells from PBMCs. The subset is: CD45RA+ positively selected. The origin of the receptors is a man younger than 35 in good health. Some clones in this sample may be carry-over from other donors' samples.

The chain uses TRBV9 and TRBJ1-6; maybe TRBD1 (5 bases). The CDR3 extends over 17 amino acids. V was trimmed by 0 bases and J by 9 bases, leaving 19 bases between them. Germline CDR1 is SGDLS and CDR2 is YYNGEE. Here the CDR3 DNA reads TGTGCCAGCAGCGTAGGTCTCGGGACCGCGGGTTCTTCACCCCTCCACTTT. This sequence encodes CASSVGLGTAGSSPLHF.

The rearrangement links TRBV19 to TRBJ1-1, with D maybe TRBD1 (5 bases). Trimming removed 1 base from V and 0 bases from J, with 18 bases in between. The germline V gene has CDR1 LNHDA and CDR2 SQIVND (reference sequence). The CDR3 length is 18 residues. For the CDR3, the DNA is TGTGCCAGTAGTATAGGGATCCCCTGGACACATATGAACACTGAAGCTTTCTTT. Translation gives CASSIGIPWTHMNTEAFF.

The chain recombines TRBV5-6 with TRBJ2-3; D is perhaps TRBD1 (5 bases). The CDR3 runs 15 residues. The germline V gene encodes CDR1 SGHDT and CDR2 YYEEEE. The V gene lost 2 bases and the J gene lost 0 bases, with 10 bases spanning the gap. CDR3 sequence (DNA): TGTGCCAGCAGCTTAACAGGTTCTAGCACAGATACGCAGTATTTT. Translated, it gives CASSLTGSSTDTQYF.

J is TRBJ1-1 and V is TRBV6-5; no definite D call. CDR3 length: 16 residues. V lost 2 bases to trimming and J lost 4 bases, with 17 bases between them. CDR1 and CDR2 from the germline V gene are MNHEY and SVGAGI. CDR3 coding DNA: TGTGCCAGCAGTTACCGGGGAATTGAAGCAAGCACTGAAGCTTTCTTT. This encodes CASSYRGIEASTEAFF.

V is TRBV5-1 and J is TRBJ2-7, with D maybe TRBD2 (5 bases). V was pared by 0 bases and J by 5 bases, with 12 bases between. Germline V lookup: CDR1 SGHRS, CDR2 YFSETQ. The CDR3 totals 14 residues. This CDR3 reads CASSLGTGSHEQYF. The DNA of the CDR3 is TGCGCCAGCAGCTTGGGTACGGGGTCCCACGAGCAGTACTTC.

The chain uses TRBV5-6 and TRBJ1-2; D is possibly TRBD1 (5 bases). Germline loops: CDR1 SGHDT, CDR2 YYEEEE. V lost 2 bases and J 2 bases, leaving 10 bases between the germline ends. The CDR3 extends over 14 amino acids. The CDR3 region is CASSLTGRNYGYTF. In DNA, the CDR3 is TGTGCCAGCAGCTTAACAGGCAGAAACTATGGCTACACCTTC.

V and J are TRBV29-1 and TRBJ2-5; 8 bases are a match to TRBD2. The trim removed 5 bases at V and 5 bases at J, leaving 13 bases unmatched. The CDR3 runs to 15 residues. Germline V gene lookup returns CDR1 SQVTM and CDR2 ANQGSEA. The DNA for the CDR3 is TGCAGCGTTAGACCCCAGCGGGAGTCGCTTGAGACCCAGTACTTC. Protein sequence: CSVRPQRESLETQYF.

On this clone: Other DNA variants within this sample encode the same CDR3. The genes are TRBV6-1 and TRBJ1-2; D possibly corresponds to TRBD1 (6 bases). In germline, CDR1 is MNHNS, CDR2 SASEGT. The CDR3 spans 12 residues. Trimming removed 3 bases at V and 8 bases at J, with 10 bases between. This CDR3 reads CASSDTGYGYTF. In DNA, the CDR3 is TGTGCCAGCAGTGACACAGGGTACGGCTACACCTTC.

The chain uses TRBV30 and TRBJ2-1, with 9 bases aligning to TRBD2. CDR1 is GTSNPN, CDR2 SVGIG, per germline (reference sequence). The CDR3 length is 13 residues. The ends lost 4 bases at V and 11 bases at J; junction bases unmatched: 9. Written as DNA, the CDR3 is TGTGCCTGGATGCGGCGGGAGGGCCCGAAGCAGTTCTTC. Its protein is CAWMRREGPKQFF.

This clone has a single count. V gene TRBV10-3 combines with J gene TRBJ1-4, with D possibly TRBD1 on 6 matching bases. The germline V and J ends were trimmed by 6 bases and 0 bases, with 8 bases remaining between them. The CDR3 runs to 14 residues. The germline V gene has CDR1 ENHRY and CDR2 SYGVKD. CDR3 DNA: TGTGCCATCAGGGACAGCGCAACTAATGAAAAACTGTTTTTT. Its translation: CAIRDSATNEKLFF.

Points on this clone: One end of the junction fails to match germline, which may point to a read error. The chain recombines TRBV6-1 with TRBJ2-7; D is unclear. This CDR3 comprises 9 residues. Germline assignment: CDR1 MNHNS and CDR2 SASEGT. The CDR3 coding sequence is TGTGCCAGCAGTGAAGCCTACCTTTTC. Its translation: CASSEAYLF.

This chain joins TRBV7-2 and TRBJ2-7; 8 nucleotides line up with TRBD2. This CDR3 comprises 14 residues. After removal of 5 bases from V and 3 bases from J, the junction contained 6 bases not matched to a gene. Germline V CDR1 and CDR2: SGHTA, FQGNSA. The CDR3 loop reads CASSPSLAGYEQYF. The CDR3 nucleotides read TGTGCCAGCAGCCCCAGCCTAGCGGGCTACGAGCAGTACTTC.

The gene calls are TRBV11-3 and TRBJ1-1; D gene uncertain. The CDR3 runs 13 residues. Trimming left V 1 base short and J 11 bases short, with 14 bases between. Germline V gene data show CDR1 as SGHNT and CDR2 as YENEEA. In DNA form, the CDR3 reads TGTGCCAGCAGCTTAGGAACCAAGACCGGGGCTTTCTTT. Protein: CASSLGTKTGAFF.

This sequence joins TRBV10-1 and TRBJ2-2; the D call may be TRBD1 or TRBD2 (5 bases each). The germline V and J ends were trimmed by 3 bases and 7 bases, with 12 bases remaining between them. The CDR3 has 14 residues. Germline V gene sequence: CDR1 WNHNN, CDR2 SYGVQD (reference sequence). The CDR3 sequence is CASSDPGRVGELFF. CDR3 nucleotide sequence: TGCGCCAGCAGTGATCCAGGGCGGGTCGGGGAGCTGTTTTTT.

This chain links TRBV11-2 with TRBJ2-2; 7 nucleotides line up with TRBD2. J was trimmed by 4 bases and V by 6 bases; bases with no gene match: 11. Germline CDR1 reads SGHAT; CDR2 reads FQNNGV. The CDR3 is 16 residues long. This CDR3 is CASRPGGVVGTGELFF. In DNA, the CDR3 is TGTGCCAGCAGACCTGGGGGGGTTGTGGGCACCGGGGAGCTGTTTTTT.

The chain couples TRBV28 to TRBJ1-2, with 8 bases fitting TRBD1. Trimming took 5 bases from V and 3 from J; bases not matched to a gene: 8. This CDR3 is 15 amino acids long. Germline values: CDR1 MDHEN, CDR2 SYDVKM. The CDR3 is CASSLSGGPDYGYTF. As DNA, the CDR3 is TGTGCCAGCAGTCTCTCAGGGGGCCCGGACTATGGCTACACCTTC.

The V and J genes are TRBV28 and TRBJ2-7; 14 bases fit TRBD2. V lost 6 bases, J lost 2 bases, and 6 bases stayed unmatched. CDR1 and CDR2 from the germline V gene are MDHEN and SYDVKM. This CDR3 region has 16 residues. CDR3 in amino acids: CASSPPGLAGAYEQYF. DNA of the CDR3: TGTGCCAGCAGCCCGCCGGGACTAGCGGGGGCCTACGAGCAGTACTTC.

This chain uses TRBV28 with TRBJ1-5; no reliable D call. V shed 3 bases and J shed 4 bases, with 10 bases lying between them. The CDR3 sequence is 14 residues long. Looked up from germline, CDR1 is MDHEN and CDR2 is SYDVKM. The CDR3: CASSFPNQNQPQHF. CDR3 nucleotides: TGTGCCAGCAGTTTCCCGAACCAAAATCAGCCCCAGCATTTT. The whole variable domain, filled in from reference TRBV28 and TRBJ1-5, reads DVKVTQSSRYLVKRTGEKVFLECVQDMDHENMFWYRQDPGLGLRLIYFSYDVKMKEKGDIPEGYSVSREKKERFSLILESASTNQTSMYLCASSFPNQNQPQHFGDGTRLSIL.

The chain recombines TRBV28 with TRBJ1-2; 9 bases match TRBD1. Germline CDR1 MDHEN, CDR2 SYDVKM. There are 15 residues in the CDR3. After removal of 10 bases from V and 4 bases from J, the junction contained 13 bases not matched to a gene. The CDR3 reads CATKRTGAASYGYTF. The CDR3, as DNA: TGTGCCACCAAGAGGACAGGGGCGGCCTCCTATGGCTACACCTTC.

The gene calls are TRBV18 and TRBJ2-3; tentative D call: TRBD2 (6 bases). With 3 bases removed from V and 3 bases from J, the gap between germline ends came to 16 bases. The CDR3 runs to 16 residues. The V gene's germline CDR1 is KGHSH and CDR2 LQKENI. The CDR3 DNA reads as TGTGCCAGCTCACCTTTGAGGCTGGGAGGAACAGATACGCAGTATTTT. Encoded protein: CASSPLRLGGTDTQYF.